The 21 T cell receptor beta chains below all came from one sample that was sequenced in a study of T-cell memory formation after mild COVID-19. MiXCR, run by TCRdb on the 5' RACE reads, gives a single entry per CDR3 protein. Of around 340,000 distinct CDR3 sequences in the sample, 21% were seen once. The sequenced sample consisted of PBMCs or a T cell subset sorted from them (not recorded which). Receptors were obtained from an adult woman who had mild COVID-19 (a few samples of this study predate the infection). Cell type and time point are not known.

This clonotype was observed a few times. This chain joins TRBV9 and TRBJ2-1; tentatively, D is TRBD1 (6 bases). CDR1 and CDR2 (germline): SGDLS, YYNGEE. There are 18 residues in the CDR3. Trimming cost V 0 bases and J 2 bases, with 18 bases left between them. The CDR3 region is CASSVDPGHSIAYNEQFF. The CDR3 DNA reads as TGTGCCAGCAGCGTAGATCCGGGACACTCGATAGCCTACAATGAGCAGTTCTTC.

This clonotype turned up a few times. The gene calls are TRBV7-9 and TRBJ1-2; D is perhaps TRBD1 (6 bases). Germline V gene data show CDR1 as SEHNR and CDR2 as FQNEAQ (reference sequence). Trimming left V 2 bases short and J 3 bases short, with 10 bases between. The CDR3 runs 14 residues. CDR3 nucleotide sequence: TGTGCCAGCAGCTTACCGGGGGCGTACTATGGCTACACCTTC. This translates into CASSLPGAYYGYTF.

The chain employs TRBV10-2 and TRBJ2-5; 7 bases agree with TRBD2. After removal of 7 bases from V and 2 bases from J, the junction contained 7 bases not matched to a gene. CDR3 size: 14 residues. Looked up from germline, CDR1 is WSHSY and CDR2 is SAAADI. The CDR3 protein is CASNIVGGQETQYF. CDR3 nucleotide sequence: TGCGCCAGCAACATAGTGGGGGGGCAAGAGACCCAGTACTTC.

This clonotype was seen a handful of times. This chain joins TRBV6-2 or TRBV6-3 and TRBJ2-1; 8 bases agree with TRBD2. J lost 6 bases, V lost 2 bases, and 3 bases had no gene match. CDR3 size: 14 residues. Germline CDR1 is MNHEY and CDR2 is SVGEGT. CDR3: CASSYRGGGNEQFF. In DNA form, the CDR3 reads TGTGCCAGCAGTTACCGGGGGGGTGGCAATGAGCAGTTCTTC.

CDR3 nucleotide sequence: TGTGCCAGCAGTCACCGAGACTACAACAGGGCTACCTATGGCTACACCTTC. It encodes CASSHRDYNRATYGYTF. The chain uses TRBV7-8 and TRBJ1-2, with TRBD1 as a possible D gene (6 bases). Trimming stripped 6 bases from V and 4 bases from J, with 24 bases between. The CDR3 has 17 amino acids. Germline CDR1 and CDR2: SGHVS and FQNEAQ.

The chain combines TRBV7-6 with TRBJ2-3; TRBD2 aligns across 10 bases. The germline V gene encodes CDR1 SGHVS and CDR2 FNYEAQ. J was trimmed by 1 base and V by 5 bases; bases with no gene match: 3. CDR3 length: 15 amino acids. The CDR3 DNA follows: TGTGCCAGCAGCCGAGCGGGAGGGCGCACAGATACGCAGTATTTT. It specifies CASSRAGGRTDTQYF.

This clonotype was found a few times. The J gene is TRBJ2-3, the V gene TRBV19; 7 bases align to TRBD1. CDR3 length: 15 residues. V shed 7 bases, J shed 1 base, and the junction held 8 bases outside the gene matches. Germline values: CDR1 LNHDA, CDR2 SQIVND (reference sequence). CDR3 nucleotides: TGTGCCAGTAAAAAACGGACAGGTGGCACAGATACGCAGTATTTT. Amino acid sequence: CASKKRTGGTDTQYF.

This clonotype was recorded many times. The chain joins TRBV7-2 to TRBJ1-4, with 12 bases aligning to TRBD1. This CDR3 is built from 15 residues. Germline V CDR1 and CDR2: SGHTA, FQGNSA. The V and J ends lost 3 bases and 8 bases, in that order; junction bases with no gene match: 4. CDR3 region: CASSFSGQGAEKLFF. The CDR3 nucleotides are TGTGCCAGCAGCTTTTCGGGACAGGGGGCGGAAAAACTGTTTTTT.

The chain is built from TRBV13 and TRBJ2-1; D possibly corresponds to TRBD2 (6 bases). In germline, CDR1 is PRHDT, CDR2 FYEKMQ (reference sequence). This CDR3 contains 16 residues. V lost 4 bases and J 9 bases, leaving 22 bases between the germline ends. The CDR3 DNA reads TGTGCCAGCAGCTCGACCCCGGGACTGTTCCTTAGTGAGCAGTTCTTC. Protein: CASSSTPGLFLSEQFF.

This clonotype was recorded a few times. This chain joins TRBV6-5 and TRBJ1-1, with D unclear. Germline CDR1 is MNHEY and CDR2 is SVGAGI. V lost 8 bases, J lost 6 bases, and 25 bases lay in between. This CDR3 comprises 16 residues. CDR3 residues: CASLTWNGGDGPEAFF. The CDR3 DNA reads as TGTGCCAGCCTCACATGGAACGGAGGTGACGGTCCTGAAGCTTTCTTT.

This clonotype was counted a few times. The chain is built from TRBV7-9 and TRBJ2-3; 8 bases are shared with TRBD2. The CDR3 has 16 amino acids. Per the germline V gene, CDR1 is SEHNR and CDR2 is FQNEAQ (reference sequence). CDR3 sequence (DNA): TGTCTCGCGGGAAGCGGGGGAGCAACCTGGGGAGATACGCAGTATTTT. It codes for CLAGSGGATWGDTQYF.

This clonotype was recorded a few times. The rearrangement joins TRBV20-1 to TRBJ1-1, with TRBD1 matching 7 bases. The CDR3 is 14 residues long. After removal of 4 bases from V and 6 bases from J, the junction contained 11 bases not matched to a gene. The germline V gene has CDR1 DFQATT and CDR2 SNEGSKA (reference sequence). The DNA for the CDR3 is TGCAGTGCTAAGAGGGGGGACAGAAGGGCTGAAGCTTTCTTT. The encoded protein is CSAKRGDRRAEAFF.

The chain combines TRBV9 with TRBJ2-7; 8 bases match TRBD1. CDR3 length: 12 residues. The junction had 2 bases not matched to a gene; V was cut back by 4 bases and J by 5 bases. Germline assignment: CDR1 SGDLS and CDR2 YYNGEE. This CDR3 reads CASSRDRHEQYF. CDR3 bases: TGTGCCAGCAGCCGGGACAGGCACGAGCAGTACTTC.

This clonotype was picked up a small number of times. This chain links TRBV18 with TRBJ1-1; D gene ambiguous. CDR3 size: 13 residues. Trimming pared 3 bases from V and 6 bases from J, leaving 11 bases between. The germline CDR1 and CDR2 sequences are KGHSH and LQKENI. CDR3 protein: CASSPGPESEAFF. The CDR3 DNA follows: TGTGCCAGCTCACCCGGACCAGAATCTGAAGCTTTCTTT.

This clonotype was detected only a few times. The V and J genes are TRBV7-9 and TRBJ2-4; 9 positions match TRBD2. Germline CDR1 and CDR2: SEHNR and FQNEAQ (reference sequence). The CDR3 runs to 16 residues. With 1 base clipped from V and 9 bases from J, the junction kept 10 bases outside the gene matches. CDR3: CASSLDPGTSIPIQYF. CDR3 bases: TGTGCCAGCAGCTTAGACCCCGGGACTAGCATTCCCATTCAGTACTTC.

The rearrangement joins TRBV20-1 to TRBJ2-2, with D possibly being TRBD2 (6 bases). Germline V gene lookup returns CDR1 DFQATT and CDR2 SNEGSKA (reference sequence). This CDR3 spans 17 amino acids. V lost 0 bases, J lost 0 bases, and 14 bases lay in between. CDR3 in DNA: TGCAGTGCTAGAGATCAGTCGGTAGCGGCGAACACCGGGGAGCTGTTTTTT. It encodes CSARDQSVAANTGELFF.

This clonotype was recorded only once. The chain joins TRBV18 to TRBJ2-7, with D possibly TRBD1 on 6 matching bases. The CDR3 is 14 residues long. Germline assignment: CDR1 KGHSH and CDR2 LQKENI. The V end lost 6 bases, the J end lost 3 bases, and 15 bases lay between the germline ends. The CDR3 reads CASSPGTQDYEQYF. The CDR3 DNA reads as TGTGCCAGCTCCCCCGGGACACAGGACTACGAGCAGTACTTC.

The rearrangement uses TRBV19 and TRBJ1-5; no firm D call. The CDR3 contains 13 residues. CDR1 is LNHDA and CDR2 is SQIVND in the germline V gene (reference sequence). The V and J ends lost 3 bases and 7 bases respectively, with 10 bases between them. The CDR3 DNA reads TGTGCCAGTAGTATTAGTCCCGGGCAGCCCCAGCATTTT. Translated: CASSISPGQPQHF.

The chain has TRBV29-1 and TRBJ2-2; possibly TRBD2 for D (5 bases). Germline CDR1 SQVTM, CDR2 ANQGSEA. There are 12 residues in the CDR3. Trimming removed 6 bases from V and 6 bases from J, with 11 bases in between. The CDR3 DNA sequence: TGCAGCGTCCGGACTCCCGCCGGGGAGCTGTTTTTT. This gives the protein CSVRTPAGELFF.

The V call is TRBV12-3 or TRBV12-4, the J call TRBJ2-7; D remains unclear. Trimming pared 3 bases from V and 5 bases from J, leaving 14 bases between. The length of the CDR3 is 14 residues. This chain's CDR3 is CASSFSPGSHEQYF. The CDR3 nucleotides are TGTGCCAGCAGTTTCTCCCCGGGTAGCCACGAGCAGTACTTC.

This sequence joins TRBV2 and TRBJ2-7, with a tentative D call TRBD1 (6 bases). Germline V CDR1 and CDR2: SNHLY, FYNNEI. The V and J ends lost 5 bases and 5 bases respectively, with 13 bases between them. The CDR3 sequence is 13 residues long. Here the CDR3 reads CASSTGMSHEQYF. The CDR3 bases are TGTGCCAGCAGTACAGGGATGTCCCACGAGCAGTACTTC.